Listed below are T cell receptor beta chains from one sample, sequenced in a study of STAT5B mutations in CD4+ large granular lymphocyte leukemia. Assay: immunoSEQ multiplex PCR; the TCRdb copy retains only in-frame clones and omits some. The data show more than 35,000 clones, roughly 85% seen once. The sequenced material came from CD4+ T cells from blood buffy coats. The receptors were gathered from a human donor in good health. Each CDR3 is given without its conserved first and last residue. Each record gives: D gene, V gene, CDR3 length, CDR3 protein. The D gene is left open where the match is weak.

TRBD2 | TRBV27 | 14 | ASSLRSSGYQEAQY
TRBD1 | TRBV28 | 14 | ASSLDRAGGTDTQY
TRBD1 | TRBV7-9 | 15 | ASSFTGTGVSTYEQY
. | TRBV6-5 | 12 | ASSYHTLNTEAF
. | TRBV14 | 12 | ASSQGSGVYGYT
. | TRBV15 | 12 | ATSRLDLNNEQF
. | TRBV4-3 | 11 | ASSQQVGQPQH
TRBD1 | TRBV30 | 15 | AWSKLGGTGGRDEQY
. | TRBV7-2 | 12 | ASSLDSAWDTQY
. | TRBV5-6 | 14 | ASSLGGRTSSYEQY
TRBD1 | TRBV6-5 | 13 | ASSQTGGAYNEQF
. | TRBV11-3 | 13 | ASTPTGQNTGELF
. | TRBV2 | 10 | ASNLANYEQY
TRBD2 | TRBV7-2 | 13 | ASSSGTSVPYEQY
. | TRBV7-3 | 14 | ASSLNPLFSPEELF
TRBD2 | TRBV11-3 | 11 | ASSKTSVETQY
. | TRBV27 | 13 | ASSLSLLGNTEAF
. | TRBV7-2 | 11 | ASSFAGMETQY
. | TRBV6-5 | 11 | ASSRGGNTEAF
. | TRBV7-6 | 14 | ARTAGSPSSGNTIY
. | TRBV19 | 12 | ASSPPLGTDTQY
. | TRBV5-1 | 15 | ASSLAGPGTPGQPQH
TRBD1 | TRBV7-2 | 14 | ASSTFTGQGPGELF
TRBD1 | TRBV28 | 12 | ASSFMDRSHEQY
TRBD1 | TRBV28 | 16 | ASSLSGQGTYGNQPQH
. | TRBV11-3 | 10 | ASSLEDNEQF
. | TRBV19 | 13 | ASLAQGRSNYGYT
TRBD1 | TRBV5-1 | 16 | ASSTGTGGPAASEKLF
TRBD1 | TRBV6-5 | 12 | ASSLGTGDTEAF
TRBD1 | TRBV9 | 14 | ASSVSGQGGGNTIY
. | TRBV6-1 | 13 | ASSEGGGGHGELF
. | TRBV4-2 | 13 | ASSPGRATHYEQY
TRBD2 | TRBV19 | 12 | AGRGGLGTGELF
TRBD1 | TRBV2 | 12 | ASRTGQGVSPLH
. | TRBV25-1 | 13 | ASSDTGLPGNTIY
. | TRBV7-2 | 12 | ASSLNRGGGEQF
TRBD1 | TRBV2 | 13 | ASSKGQGYNSPLH
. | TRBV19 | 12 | ASRSLYSGNTIY
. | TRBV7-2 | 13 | ASSKGPQRNQPQH
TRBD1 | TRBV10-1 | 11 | ASSDGQGDEQF
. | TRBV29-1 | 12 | SVEPGGIPNGYT
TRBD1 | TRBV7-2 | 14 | ASSQQGGAGANVLT
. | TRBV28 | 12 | ATQIDRRNTEAF
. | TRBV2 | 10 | ASSEAPSEQY
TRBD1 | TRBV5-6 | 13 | ASSSRKQGLAEAF
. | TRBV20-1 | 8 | SAGDLEQY
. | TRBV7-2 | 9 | ASSPLGGAV
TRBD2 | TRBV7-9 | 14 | ASSLGLAGVSGELF
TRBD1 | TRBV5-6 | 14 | ASSQTNRDSSHEQF